These 6 T cell receptor beta chains were all obtained from the same sample, sequenced in a study of chemoradiotherapy in HPV16-positive cancers. Generated by immunoSEQ multiplex PCR, the TCRdb table keeps only in-frame clones and is missing some. The top ten clones hold roughly 9.6% of a sample with around 14,000 clones, 60% to 85% of them seen once. This specimen was acquired from a patient who underwent chemoradiotherapy. The receptor source for this set is a human donor with HPV-associated anogenital cancer.

This chain links TRBV4-3 with TRBJ1-5, with D maybe TRBD1 (6 bases). From germline, CDR1 is LGHNA and CDR2 YSLEER. Trimming stripped 0 bases from V and 6 bases from J, with 18 bases between. The CDR3 totals 17 residues. The CDR3 DNA follows: TGCGCCAGCAGCCAAGATCTACGGGACACAGACTCTCAGCCCCAGCATTTT. Translating it yields CASSQDLRDTDSQPQHF.

The chain uses TRBV30 and TRBJ1-2, with D tentatively TRBD1 (6 bases). Looked up from germline, CDR1 is GTSNPN and CDR2 is SVGIG (reference sequence). This CDR3 comprises 16 residues. The V end lost 2 bases, the J end lost 6 bases, and 22 bases lay between the germline ends. CDR3: CAWSTYRAWNTHGYTF. The CDR3, as DNA: TGTGCCTGGAGTACCTACAGGGCCTGGAATACTCATGGCTACACCTTC.

The V call is TRBV19, the J call TRBJ1-4; TRBD1 might be the D (5 bases). Between the trimmed V and J ends, which lost 6 bases and 4 bases, there was a span of 15 bases. The CDR3 has 15 amino acids. Germline CDR1 and CDR2: LNHDA and SQIVND (reference sequence). This chain's CDR3 is CASRPVRDGNEKLFF. CDR3 nucleotide sequence: TGTGCCAGTAGACCCGTCCGGGACGGTAATGAAAAACTGTTTTTT.

This clone turned up a few times. This rearrangement joins TRBV13 to TRBJ2-5; D perhaps matches TRBD2 (6 bases). The germline gives CDR1 PRHDT, CDR2 FYEKMQ (reference sequence). The CDR3 sequence is 13 residues long. Trimming removed 3 bases from V and 2 bases from J, with 7 bases in between. The CDR3 nucleotides are TGTGCCAGCAGCTTTGGGAGGCAAGAGACCCAGTACTTC. It encodes CASSFGRQETQYF.

This chain links TRBV2 with TRBJ2-7; 8 bases match TRBD1. Looked up from germline, CDR1 is SNHLY and CDR2 is FYNNEI. The CDR3 runs 16 residues. V lost 5 bases, J lost 2 bases, and 11 bases stayed unmatched. Written as DNA, the CDR3 is TGTGCCAGCAGTACCATGACAGGGGACAAACCCTACGAGCAGTACTTC. It specifies CASSTMTGDKPYEQYF.

The chain carries TRBV15 and TRBJ2-1; perhaps TRBD2 as D (5 bases). Germline V lookup: CDR1 LNHNV, CDR2 YYDKDF (reference sequence). The germline V and J ends were trimmed by 0 bases and 8 bases, with 8 bases remaining between them. This CDR3 spans 13 amino acids. The CDR3 sequence is CATSRDLAYEQFF. In nucleotides, the CDR3 is TGTGCCACCAGCAGAGATCTAGCCTATGAGCAGTTCTTC.